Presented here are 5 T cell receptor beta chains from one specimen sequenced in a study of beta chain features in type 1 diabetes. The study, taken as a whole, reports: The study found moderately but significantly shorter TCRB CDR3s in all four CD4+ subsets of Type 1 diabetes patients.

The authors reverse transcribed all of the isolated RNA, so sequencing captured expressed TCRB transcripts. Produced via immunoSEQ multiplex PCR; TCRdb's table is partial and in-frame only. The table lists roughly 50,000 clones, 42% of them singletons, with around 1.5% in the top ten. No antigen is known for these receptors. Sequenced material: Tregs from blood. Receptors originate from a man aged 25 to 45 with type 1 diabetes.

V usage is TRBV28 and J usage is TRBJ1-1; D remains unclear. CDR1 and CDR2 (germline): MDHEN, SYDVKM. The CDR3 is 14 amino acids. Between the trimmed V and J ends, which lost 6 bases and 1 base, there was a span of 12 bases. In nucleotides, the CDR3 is TGTGCCAGCAGCCGTTTGGGGAGGAACACTGAAGCTTTCTTT. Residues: CASSRLGRNTEAFF.

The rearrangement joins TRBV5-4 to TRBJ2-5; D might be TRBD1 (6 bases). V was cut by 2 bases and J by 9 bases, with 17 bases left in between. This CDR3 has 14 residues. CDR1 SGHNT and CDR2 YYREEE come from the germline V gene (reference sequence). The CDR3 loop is CASSFQLDGGAQYF. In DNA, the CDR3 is TGTGCCAGCAGCTTCCAGCTAGATGGGGGCGCCCAGTACTTC.

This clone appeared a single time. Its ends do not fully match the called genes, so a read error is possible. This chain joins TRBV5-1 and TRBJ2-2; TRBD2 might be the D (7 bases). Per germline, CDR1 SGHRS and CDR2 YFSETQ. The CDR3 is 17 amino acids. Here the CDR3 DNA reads TGCGCCAGCAGCTCGGGGGGCTCGGGCTCGAACACCGAGGAGCTGTTTTTT. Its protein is CASSSGGSGSNTEELFF.

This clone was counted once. This CDR3 reads CASSPPSGSLYEQYF. As DNA, the CDR3 is TGTGCCAGCTCACCACCGAGCGGGAGCCTCTACGAGCAGTACTTC. V usage is TRBV18 and J usage is TRBJ2-7; 8 positions match TRBD2. CDR3 length equals 15 residues. After removal of 0 bases from V and 3 bases from J, the junction contained 4 bases not matched to a gene. Germline CDR1 KGHSH, CDR2 LQKENI.

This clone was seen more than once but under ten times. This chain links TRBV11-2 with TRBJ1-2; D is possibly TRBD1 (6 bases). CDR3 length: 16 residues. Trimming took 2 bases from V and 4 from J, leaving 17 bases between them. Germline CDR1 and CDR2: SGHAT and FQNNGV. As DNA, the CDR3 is TGTGCCAGCAGCTTACGTTTCGGGACATTATCCTATGGCTACACCTTC. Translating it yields CASSLRFGTLSYGYTF.